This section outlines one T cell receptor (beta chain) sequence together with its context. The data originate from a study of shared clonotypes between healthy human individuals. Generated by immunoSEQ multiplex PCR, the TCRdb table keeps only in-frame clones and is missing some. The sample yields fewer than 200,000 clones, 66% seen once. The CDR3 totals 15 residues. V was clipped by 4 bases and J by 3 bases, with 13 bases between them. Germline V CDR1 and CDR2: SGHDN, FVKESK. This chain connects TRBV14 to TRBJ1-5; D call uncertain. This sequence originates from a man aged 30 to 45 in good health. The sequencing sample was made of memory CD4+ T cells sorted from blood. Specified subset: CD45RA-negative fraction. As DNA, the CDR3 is TGTGCCAGCAGCCCCCAGCCGCAGCCCAATCAGCCCCAGCATTTT. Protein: CASSPQPQPNQPQHF.